This T cell receptor beta chain originates from a study of OX40 agonist ivuxolimab in advanced cancers. Germline CDR1 SGHNT, CDR2 YYREEE (reference sequence). The CDR3 sequence is 17 residues long. V was pared by 0 bases and J by 0 bases, with 15 bases between. The repertoire was sequenced with immunoSEQ multiplex PCR; TCRdb's copy has only in-frame clones and lacks some. This table holds around 72,000 clones, 82% found once. Specimen: CD4+ or CD8+ T cells sorted from blood, collected in a trial of the OX40 agonist ivuxolimab. The sequence was collected from an adult with an advanced solid tumor such as melanoma, head and neck, liver or kidney cancer. This chain connects TRBV5-4 to TRBJ1-1; D may be TRBD1 (5 bases). The CDR3 nucleotides are TGTGCCAGCAGCTTGGCCAGTGGGGGAGGGATGAACACTGAAGCTTTCTTT. Translating gives CASSLASGGGMNTEAFF.